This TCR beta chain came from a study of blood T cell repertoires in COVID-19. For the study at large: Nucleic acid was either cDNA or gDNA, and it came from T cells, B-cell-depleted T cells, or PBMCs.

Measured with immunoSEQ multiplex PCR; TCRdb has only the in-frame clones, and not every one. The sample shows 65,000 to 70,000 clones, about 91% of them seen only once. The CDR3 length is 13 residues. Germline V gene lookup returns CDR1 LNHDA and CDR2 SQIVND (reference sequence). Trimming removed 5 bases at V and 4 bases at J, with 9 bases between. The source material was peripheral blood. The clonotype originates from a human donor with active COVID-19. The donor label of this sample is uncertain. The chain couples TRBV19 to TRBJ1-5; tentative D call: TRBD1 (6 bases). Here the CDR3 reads CASSPGQNQPQHF. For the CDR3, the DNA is TGTGCCAGTAGTCCCGGACAGAATCAGCCCCAGCATTTT.